This T cell receptor (beta chain) was observed in a study of Ad26.COV2.S vaccination and SARS-CoV-2 variants. Study-wide results and caveats: People who got the vaccine had more spike-specific TCR breadth than people who got placebo.

The treatment here: some 20 received Ad26.COV2.S at low or high dose, single or two shots; 5 received placebo; per-sample allocation not given. Each sample was drawn 63 days after the first injection (of vaccine or placebo). This CDR3 is 14 amino acids long. V dropped 6 bases and J dropped 1 base, with 12 bases sitting between them. Germline V gene lookup returns CDR1 MNHEY and CDR2 SVGAGI. TCRdb's copy holds only in-frame clones and misses some; the assay was immunoSEQ multiplex PCR. The table lists roughly 460,000 clones, 89% of them singletons. Of note for this clone: Its antigen is undetermined.

Sequencing used peripheral blood, obtained in a trial of Ad26.COV2.S vaccine versus placebo. The chain couples TRBV6-5 to TRBJ1-2, with D hard to call. The clonotype comes from a person between 18 and 59 years old who received the Ad26.COV2.S COVID-19 vaccine or a placebo. CDR3 protein: CASSVLEGNYGYTF. CDR3 DNA: TGTGCCAGCAGCGTCCTCGAGGGTAACTATGGCTACACCTTC.